Sequencing of this T cell receptor beta chain was carried out in a study of blood T cell repertoires in COVID-19. In the study overall: Sites in the United States, Italy and Spain provided acute and convalescent COVID-19 samples. T cells, B-cell-depleted T cells, or PBMCs supplied cDNA or gDNA.

There are 14 residues in the CDR3. V lost 4 bases and J lost 5; bases outside the gene matches: 8. The germline CDR1 and CDR2 sequences are LGHDT and YNNKEL (reference sequence). The repertoire was sequenced with immunoSEQ multiplex PCR; TCRdb's copy has only in-frame clones and lacks some. The sample lists approximately 57,000 clones, more than 75% occurring once. The chain uses TRBV3-1 (or the pseudogene TRBV3-2) and TRBJ2-7; 7 bases are shared with TRBD2. Input material: peripheral blood. This sequence originates from a woman of 80 years or more with acute or convalescent COVID-19. This CDR3 reads CASSRGLSGHEQYF. For the CDR3, the DNA is TGTGCCAGCAGCCGGGGACTATCGGGACACGAGCAGTACTTC.